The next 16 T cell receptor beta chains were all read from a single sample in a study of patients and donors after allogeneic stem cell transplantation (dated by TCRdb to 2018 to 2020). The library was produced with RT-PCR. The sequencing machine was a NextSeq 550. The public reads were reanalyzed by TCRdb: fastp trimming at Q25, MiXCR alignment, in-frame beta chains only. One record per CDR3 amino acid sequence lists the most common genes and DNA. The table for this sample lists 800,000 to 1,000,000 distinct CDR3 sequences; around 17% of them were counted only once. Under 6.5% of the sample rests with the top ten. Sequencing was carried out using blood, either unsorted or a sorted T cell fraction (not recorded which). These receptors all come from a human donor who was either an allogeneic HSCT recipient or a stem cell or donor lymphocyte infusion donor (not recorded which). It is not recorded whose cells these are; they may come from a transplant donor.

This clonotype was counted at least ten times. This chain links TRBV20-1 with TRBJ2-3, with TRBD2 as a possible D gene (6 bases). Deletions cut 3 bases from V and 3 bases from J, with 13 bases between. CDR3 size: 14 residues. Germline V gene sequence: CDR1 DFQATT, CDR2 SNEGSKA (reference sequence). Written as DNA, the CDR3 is TGCAGTGCTAGGGGGAAGCGGGCGACAGATACGCAGTATTTT. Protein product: CSARGKRATDTQYF.

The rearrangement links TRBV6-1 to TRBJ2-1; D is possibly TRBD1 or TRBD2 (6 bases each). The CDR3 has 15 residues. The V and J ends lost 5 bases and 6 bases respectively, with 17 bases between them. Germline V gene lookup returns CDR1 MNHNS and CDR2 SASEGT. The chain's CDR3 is CASSKPRGLSNEQFF. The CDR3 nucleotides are TGTGCCAGCAGTAAGCCCCGGGGGCTTAGCAATGAGCAGTTCTTC.

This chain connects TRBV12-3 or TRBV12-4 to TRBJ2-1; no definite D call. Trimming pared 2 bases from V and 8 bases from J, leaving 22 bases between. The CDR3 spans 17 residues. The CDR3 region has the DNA TGTGCCAGCAGTTTAAGGGTGGCGAGAAGTCGAAATCATGAGCAGTTCTTC. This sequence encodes CASSLRVARSRNHEQFF.

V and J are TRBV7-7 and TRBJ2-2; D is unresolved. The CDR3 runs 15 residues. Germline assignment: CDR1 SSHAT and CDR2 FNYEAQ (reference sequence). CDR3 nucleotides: TGTGCTAGCCCTTCCGGTCTACCGAACACCGGGGAGCTGTTTTTT. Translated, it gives CASPSGLPNTGELFF.

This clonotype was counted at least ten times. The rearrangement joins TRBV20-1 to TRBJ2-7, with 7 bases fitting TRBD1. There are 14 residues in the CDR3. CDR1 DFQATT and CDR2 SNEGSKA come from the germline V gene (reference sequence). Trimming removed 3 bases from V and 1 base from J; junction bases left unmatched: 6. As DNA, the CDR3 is TGCAGTGCTAGGGACAGGCGAAATTCCTACGAGCAGTACTTC. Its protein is CSARDRRNSYEQYF.

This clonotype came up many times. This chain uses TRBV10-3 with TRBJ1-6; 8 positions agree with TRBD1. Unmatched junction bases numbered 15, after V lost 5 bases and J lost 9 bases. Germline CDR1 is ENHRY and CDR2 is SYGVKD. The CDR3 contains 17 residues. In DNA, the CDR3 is TGTGCCATCAGTTATGCCGGGACAGGCAAAGGGGGTTCACCCCTCCACTTT. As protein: CAISYAGTGKGGSPLHF.

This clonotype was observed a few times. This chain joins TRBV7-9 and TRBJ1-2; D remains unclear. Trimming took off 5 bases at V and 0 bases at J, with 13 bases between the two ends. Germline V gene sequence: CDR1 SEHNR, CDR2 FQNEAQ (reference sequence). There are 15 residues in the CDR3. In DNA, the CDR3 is TGTGCCAGCAGCCCCAAGGAGGGAGCTAACTATGGCTACACCTTC. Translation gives CASSPKEGANYGYTF.

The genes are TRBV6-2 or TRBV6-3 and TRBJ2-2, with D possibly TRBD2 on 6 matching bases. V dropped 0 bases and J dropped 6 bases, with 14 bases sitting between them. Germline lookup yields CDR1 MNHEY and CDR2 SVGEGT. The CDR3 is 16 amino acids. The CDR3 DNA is TGTGCCAGCAGTTACTCGCGGAGGGTTTCTTCCGGGGAGCTGTTTTTT. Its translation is CASSYSRRVSSGELFF.

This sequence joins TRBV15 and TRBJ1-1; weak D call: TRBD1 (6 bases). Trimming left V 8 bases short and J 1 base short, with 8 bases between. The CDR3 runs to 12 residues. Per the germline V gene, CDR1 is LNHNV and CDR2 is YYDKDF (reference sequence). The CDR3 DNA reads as TGTGCCACCTGGGGACAGAACACTGAAGCTTTCTTT. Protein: CATWGQNTEAFF.

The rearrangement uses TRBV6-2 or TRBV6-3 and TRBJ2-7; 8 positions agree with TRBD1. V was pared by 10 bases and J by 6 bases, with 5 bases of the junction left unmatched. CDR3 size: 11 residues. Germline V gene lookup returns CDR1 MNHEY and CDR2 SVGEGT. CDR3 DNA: TGTGCCACCGGACAGGGCGTCGAGCAGTACTTC. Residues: CATGQGVEQYF.

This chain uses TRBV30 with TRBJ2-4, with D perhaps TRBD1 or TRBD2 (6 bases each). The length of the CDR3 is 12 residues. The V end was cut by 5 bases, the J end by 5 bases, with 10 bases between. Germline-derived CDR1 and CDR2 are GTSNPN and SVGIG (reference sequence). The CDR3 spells CAWGGRENIQYF. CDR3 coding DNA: TGTGCCTGGGGGGGGCGTGAAAACATTCAGTACTTC.

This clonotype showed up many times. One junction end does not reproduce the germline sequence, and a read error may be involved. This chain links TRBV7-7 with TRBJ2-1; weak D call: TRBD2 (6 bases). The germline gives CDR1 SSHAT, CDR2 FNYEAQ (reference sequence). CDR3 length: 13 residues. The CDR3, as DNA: TGTGCTAGCAGCCCGGGGGACTACAATGAGCAGTTCTTC. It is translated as CASSPGDYNEQFF.

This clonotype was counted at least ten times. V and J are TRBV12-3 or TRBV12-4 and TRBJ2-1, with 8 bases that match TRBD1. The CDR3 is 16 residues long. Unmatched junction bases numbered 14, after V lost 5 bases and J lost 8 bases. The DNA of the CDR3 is TGTGCCAGCAGTCCCTCCCGGGACAGGTTTGGCGATGAGCAGTTCTTC. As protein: CASSPSRDRFGDEQFF.

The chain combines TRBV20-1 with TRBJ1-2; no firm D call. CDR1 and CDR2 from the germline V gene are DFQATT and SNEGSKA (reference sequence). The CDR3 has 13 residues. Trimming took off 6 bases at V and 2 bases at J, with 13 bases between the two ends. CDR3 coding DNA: TGCAGTGCCCTAGTACCGGCGAACTATGGCTACACCTTC. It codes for CSALVPANYGYTF.

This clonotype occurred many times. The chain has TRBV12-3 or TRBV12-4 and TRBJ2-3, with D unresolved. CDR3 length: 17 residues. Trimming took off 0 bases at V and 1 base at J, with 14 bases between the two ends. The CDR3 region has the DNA TGTGCCAGCAGTTTAGCGCTGGGTGGGATCGGCACAGATACGCAGTATTTT. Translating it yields CASSLALGGIGTDTQYF.

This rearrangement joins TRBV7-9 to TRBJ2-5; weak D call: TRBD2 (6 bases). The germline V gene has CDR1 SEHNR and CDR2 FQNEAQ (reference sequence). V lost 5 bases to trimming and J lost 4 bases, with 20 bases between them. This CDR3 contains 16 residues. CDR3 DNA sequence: TGTGCCAGCAGCCACCCAAGCGGAGGGTCGGGAGAGACCCAGTACTTC. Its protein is CASSHPSGGSGETQYF.